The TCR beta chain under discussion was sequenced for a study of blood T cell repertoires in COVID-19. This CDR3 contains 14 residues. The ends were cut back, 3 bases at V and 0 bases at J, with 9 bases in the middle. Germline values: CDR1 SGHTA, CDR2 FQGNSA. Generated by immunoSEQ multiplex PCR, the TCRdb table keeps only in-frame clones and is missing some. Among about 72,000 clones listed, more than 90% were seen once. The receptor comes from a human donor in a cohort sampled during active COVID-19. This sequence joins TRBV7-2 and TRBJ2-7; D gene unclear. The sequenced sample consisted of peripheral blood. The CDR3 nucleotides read TGTGCCAGCAGCTTCACTACAAGCTCCTACGAGCAGTACTTC. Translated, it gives CASSFTTSSYEQYF.